Reported below is one T cell receptor (beta chain). Its antigen is not known. This sample was taken from a study of CD8 T cells in ankylosing spondylitis. The study, taken as a whole, reports: Characteristic of ankylosing spondylitis blood, it appeared, was a TCR beta motif comprising fewer than 10 highly homologous variants. Researchers reportedly found disease-linked clones significantly enriched in matched ankylosing spondylitis synovial fluid.

TCRdb re-called the 5' RACE reads through MiXCR, storing one row per CDR3 protein. The data show about 90,000 distinct CDR3 sequences, roughly 10% seen once. Germline CDR1 is MNHNS and CDR2 is SASEGT. This CDR3 has 17 amino acids. V trimming: 6 bases; J trimming: 3 bases; junction bases outside the gene matches: 15. The sequence was obtained from a male donor with ankylosing spondylitis. Specimen: blood, either unsorted or a sorted T cell fraction (not recorded which). The chain couples TRBV6-1 to TRBJ1-1; 8 nucleotides agree with TRBD1. CDR3 loop: CASRVLFRGREDTEAFF. Written as DNA, the CDR3 is TGTGCCAGCAGGGTCCTCTTCAGGGGGCGTGAGGACACTGAAGCTTTCTTT.